The rows below give T cell receptor beta chains drawn from one sample of a study of blood T cell repertoires in COVID-19. TCRdb's table, derived via immunoSEQ multiplex PCR, lists solely in-frame clones and lacks some. The repertoire consists of roughly 180,000 clones, with approximately 90% occurring once and the leading ten covering 2% to 2.5%. The specimen sequenced was PBMCs or T cells enriched from blood (not recorded which). The receptors shown here come from a woman aged 30 to 39 who had recovered from COVID-19. CDR3s include the opening cysteine and the closing phenylalanine or tryptophan. The order of the fields is D gene, clone size, V gene, J gene, CDR3 protein, CDR3 DNA. D genes are given only for firm matches. Some rows have no size entry. The others give once, few or many, or a class for an expanded clone.

D: -; size: -; V: TRBV24-1; J: TRBJ1-1; CDR3: CATSETGNTEAFF; DNA: TGTGCCACCAGTGAAACGGGGAACACTGAAGCTTTCTTT
D: -; size: -; V: TRBV24-1; J: TRBJ1-5; CDR3: CATSGGYNLPQHF; DNA: TGTGCCACCAGTGGCGGTTACAATCTGCCCCAGCATTTT
D: TRBD1; size: -; V: TRBV11-2; J: TRBJ1-6; CDR3: CASSSGTGGVSYNSPLHF; DNA: TGTGCCAGCAGCTCGGGCACAGGGGGGGTCTCCTATAATTCACCCCTCCACTTT
D: -; size: -; V: TRBV10-3; J: TRBJ2-3; CDR3: CAISASGSTDTQYF; DNA: TGTGCCATCAGTGCCAGCGGCAGCACAGATACGCAGTATTTT
D: -; size: -; V: TRBV12-5; J: TRBJ2-3; CDR3: CASGLVSGWGDTQYF; DNA: TGTGCTAGTGGTTTGGTTTCAGGGTGGGGAGATACGCAGTATTTT
D: TRBD2; size: -; V: TRBV7-9; J: TRBJ2-5; CDR3: CASSLDTGAGGRETQYF; DNA: TGTGCCAGCAGCTTAGATACCGGAGCGGGGGGGCGTGAGACCCAGTACTTC
D: TRBD2; size: -; V: TRBV4-3; J: TRBJ2-1; CDR3: CASSQGTSGGTYNEQFF; DNA: TGCGCCAGCAGCCAAGGGACTAGCGGGGGGACCTACAATGAGCAGTTCTTC
D: -; size: -; V: TRBV5-1; J: TRBJ1-2; CDR3: CASSLVTDTNYGYTF; DNA: TGCGCCAGCAGCTTGGTAACAGACACTAACTATGGCTACACCTTC
D: -; size: -; V: TRBV5-1; J: TRBJ2-2; CDR3: CASSSTFGGELFF; DNA: TGCGCCAGCAGCTCTACGTTTGGCGGGGAGCTGTTTTTT
D: TRBD2; size: -; V: TRBV19; J: TRBJ2-1; CDR3: CASSSSYGREKGNEQFF; DNA: TGTGCCAGTAGTTCCTCCTATGGGCGGGAGAAGGGTAATGAGCAGTTCTTC
D: TRBD2; size: -; V: TRBV19; J: TRBJ2-2; CDR3: CASSWTSGRNTGELFF; DNA: TGTGCCAGTAGTTGGACTAGCGGGAGGAACACCGGGGAGCTGTTTTTT
D: -; size: -; V: TRBV6-5; J: TRBJ1-2; CDR3: CASSYSSGNGYTF; DNA: TGTGCCAGCAGTTACTCTTCGGGGAATGGCTACACCTTC
D: -; size: -; V: TRBV6-5; J: TRBJ2-3; CDR3: CATTQEGADTQYF; DNA: TGTGCCACAACCCAGGAAGGGGCAGATACGCAGTATTTT
D: TRBD1; size: -; V: TRBV19; J: TRBJ2-3; CDR3: CASSADRDGFGTDTQYF; DNA: TGTGCCAGTAGTGCGGACAGGGACGGGTTCGGCACAGATACGCAGTATTTT
D: -; size: once; V: TRBV11-3; J: TRBJ2-3; CDR3: CASSPRGTTDTQYF; DNA: TGTGCCAGCAGCCCCCGCGGGACCACAGATACGCAGTATTTT
D: TRBD1; size: -; V: TRBV4-2; J: TRBJ1-4; CDR3: CASSQIRTGDEKLFF; DNA: TGTGCCAGCAGCCAAATACGGACAGGGGACGAAAAACTGTTTTTT
D: TRBD1; size: -; V: TRBV5-1; J: TRBJ1-4; CDR3: CASSPGGGPTNEKLFF; DNA: TGCGCCAGCAGCCCGGGAGGGGGCCCAACTAATGAAAAACTGTTTTTT
D: -; size: -; V: TRBV25-1; J: TRBJ1-6; CDR3: CASSELSSPLHF; DNA: TGTGCCAGCAGTGAACTTAGTTCACCCCTCCACTTT
D: TRBD2; size: -; V: TRBV27; J: TRBJ2-3; CDR3: CASISLSSGSADTQYF; DNA: TGTGCCAGCATCTCCCTGTCTAGCGGGTCAGCAGATACGCAGTATTTT
D: TRBD2; size: -; V: TRBV3-1/TRBV3-2; J: TRBJ2-1; CDR3: CASSHAGGLAGYNEQFF; DNA: TGTGCCAGCAGCCACGCCGGCGGACTAGCGGGCTACAATGAGCAGTTCTTC
D: -; size: -; V: TRBV11-2; J: TRBJ2-7; CDR3: CASSLFFSYEQYF; DNA: TGTGCCAGCAGCTTATTCTTCTCCTACGAGCAGTACTTC
D: -; size: -; V: TRBV30; J: TRBJ2-1; CDR3: CAWSVRSSYNEQFF; DNA: TGTGCCTGGAGTGTCCGTTCCTCCTACAATGAGCAGTTCTTC
D: TRBD1; size: -; V: TRBV18; J: TRBJ2-5; CDR3: CASLGDRDQETQYF; DNA: TGTGCCAGCTTGGGAGACAGGGACCAAGAGACCCAGTACTTC
D: -; size: -; V: TRBV11-2; J: TRBJ1-2; CDR3: CASSSSTGTNSYYGYTF; DNA: TGTGCCAGCAGCTCCTCAACCGGGACAAATAGTTACTATGGCTACACCTTC
D: TRBD2; size: -; V: TRBV27; J: TRBJ2-7; CDR3: CASRQDSGIYEQYF; DNA: TGTGCCAGCAGACAAGATAGCGGGATCTACGAGCAGTACTTC
D: TRBD1; size: -; V: TRBV7-2; J: TRBJ1-2; CDR3: CASSLTSGTGGGYTF; DNA: TGTGCCAGCAGCCTTACGTCCGGGACAGGGGGAGGCTACACCTTC
D: -; size: once; V: TRBV24-1; J: TRBJ1-1; CDR3: CATSDSRGPNTEAFF; DNA: TGTGCCACCAGTGATTCCAGGGGACCTAACACTGAAGCTTTCTTT
D: -; size: -; V: TRBV19; J: TRBJ1-3; CDR3: CASSTLQGPGNTIYF; DNA: TGTGCCAGTAGTACATTACAGGGTCCTGGAAACACCATATATTTT
D: -; size: few; V: TRBV4-2; J: TRBJ1-4; CDR3: CASSQDQNRDGEKLFF; DNA: TGTGCCAGCAGCCAAGATCAGAACAGGGACGGAGAAAAACTGTTTTTT
D: -; size: -; V: TRBV2; J: TRBJ1-4; CDR3: CASSVGSDNEKLFF; DNA: TGTGCCAGCAGTGTCGGAAGCGATAATGAAAAACTGTTTTTT
D: -; size: -; V: TRBV19; J: TRBJ1-1; CDR3: CASSIGRGHTEAFF; DNA: TGTGCCAGTAGTATTGGCAGAGGGCACACTGAAGCTTTCTTT
D: TRBD1; size: -; V: TRBV29-1; J: TRBJ2-7; CDR3: CSVETGEVYEQYF; DNA: TGCAGCGTTGAGACAGGGGAAGTCTACGAGCAGTACTTC
D: TRBD1; size: few; V: TRBV19; J: TRBJ2-4; CDR3: CASSIRTGNIQYF; DNA: TGTGCCAGTAGTATCCGGACAGGGAACATTCAGTACTTC
D: TRBD2; size: -; V: TRBV5-1; J: TRBJ2-7; CDR3: CASSLVSGLAGGYEQYF; DNA: TGCGCCAGCAGCTTGGTATCGGGACTAGCGGGAGGCTACGAGCAGTACTTC
D: -; size: few; V: TRBV19; J: TRBJ2-1; CDR3: CASSNRLGEVRVTYNEQFF; DNA: TGTGCCAGTAGTAACCGTCTCGGAGAAGTACGAGTAACCTACAATGAGCAGTTCTTC
D: TRBD2; size: once; V: TRBV10-3; J: TRBJ2-7; CDR3: CATRTSGSVFEQYF; DNA: TGTGCCACTCGGACTAGCGGGAGTGTTTTCGAGCAGTACTTC
D: TRBD2; size: -; V: TRBV4-1; J: TRBJ2-1; CDR3: CASSQGLAGYNEQFF; DNA: TGCGCCAGCAGCCAGGGACTAGCGGGCTACAATGAGCAGTTCTTC